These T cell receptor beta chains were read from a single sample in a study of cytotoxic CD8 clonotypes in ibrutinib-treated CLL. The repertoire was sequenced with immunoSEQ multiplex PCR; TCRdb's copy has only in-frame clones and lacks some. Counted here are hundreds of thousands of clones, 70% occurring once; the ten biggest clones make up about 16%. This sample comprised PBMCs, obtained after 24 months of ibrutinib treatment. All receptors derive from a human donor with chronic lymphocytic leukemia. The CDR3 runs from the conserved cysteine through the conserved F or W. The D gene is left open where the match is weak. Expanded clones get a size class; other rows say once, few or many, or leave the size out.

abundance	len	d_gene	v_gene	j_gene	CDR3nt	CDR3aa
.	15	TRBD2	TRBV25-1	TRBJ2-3	TGTGCCAGCACCCCCCGGGGGGGATTTACAGATACGCAGTATTTT	CASTPRGGFTDTQYF
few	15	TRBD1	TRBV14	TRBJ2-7	TGTGCCAGCAGCCAAGACCGGGACAGGATATACGAGCAGTACTTC	CASSQDRDRIYEQYF
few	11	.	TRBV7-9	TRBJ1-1	TGTGCCAGCAGCGGGGGGACTGAAGCTTTCTTT	CASSGGTEAFF
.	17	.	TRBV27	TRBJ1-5	TGTGCCAGCAGTTCTCGGGTCACAGGGAACGGCAATCAGCCCCAGCATTTT	CASSSRVTGNGNQPQHF
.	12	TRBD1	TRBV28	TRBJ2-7	TGTGCCAGTCACGGGACAGCCTACGAGCAGTACTTC	CASHGTAYEQYF
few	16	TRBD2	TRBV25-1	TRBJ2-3	TGTGCCAGCAGCAGAACAGCGGGACGGCGGCCAGATACGCAGTATTTT	CASSRTAGRRPDTQYF
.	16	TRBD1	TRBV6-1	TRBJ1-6	TGTGCCAGCAGTGGGACAGGGAGCTCCTATAATTCACCCCTCCACTTT	CASSGTGSSYNSPLHF
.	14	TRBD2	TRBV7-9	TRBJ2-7	TGTGCCAGCAGCTTAGAGCGGGGGGTCTACGAGCAGTACTTC	CASSLERGVYEQYF
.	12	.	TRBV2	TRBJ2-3	TGTGCCAGCAGTGGCGGACTCGGGACGCAGTATTTT	CASSGGLGTQYF
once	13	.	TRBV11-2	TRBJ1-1	TGTGCCAGCAGCTTAGGGTCAGGGCTAGAAGCTTTCTTT	CASSLGSGLEAFF
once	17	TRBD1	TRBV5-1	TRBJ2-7	TGCGCCAGCAGCTTGGCCCTGGGACAGGGGGCGCGATATGAGCAGTACTTC	CASSLALGQGARYEQYF
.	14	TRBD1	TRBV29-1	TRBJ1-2	TGCAGCGTTGATTCCAGGGGGAAGGTCTATGGCTACACCTTC	CSVDSRGKVYGYTF
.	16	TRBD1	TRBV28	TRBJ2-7	TGTGCCAGCAGTTCCCGCGGACAGGCAAGCTCCTACGAGCAGTACTTC	CASSSRGQASSYEQYF
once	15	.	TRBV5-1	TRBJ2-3	TGCGCCAGCGGGGGACTCACTGCGGGCCCAGATACGCAGTATTTT	CASGGLTAGPDTQYF
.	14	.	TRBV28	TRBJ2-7	TGTGCCAGCAGTTTTGGGATTAGCTCCTACGAGCAGTACTTC	CASSFGISSYEQYF
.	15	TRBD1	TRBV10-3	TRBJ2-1	TGTGCCATCAATGCCGGGACAGGGTTGGACAATGAGCAGTTCTTC	CAINAGTGLDNEQFF
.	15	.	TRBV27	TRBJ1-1	TGTGCCAGCAGTTTATTGAGGGGAGAAGATAGTGAAGCTTTCTTT	CASSLLRGEDSEAFF
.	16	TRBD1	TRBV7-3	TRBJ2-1	TGTGCCAGCAGCCTGACCGGGGACAGGGTCTACAATGAGCAGTTCTTC	CASSLTGDRVYNEQFF
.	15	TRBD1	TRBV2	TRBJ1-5	TGTGCCACCGGACAGGGCTTTGTCGGCAATCAGCCCCAGCATTTT	CATGQGFVGNQPQHF
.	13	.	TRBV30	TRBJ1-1	TGTGCCTGGAACCTACAGGGGAACACTGAAGCTTTCTTT	CAWNLQGNTEAFF
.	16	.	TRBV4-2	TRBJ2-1	TGTGCCAGCAGCCAAGACGGCGGGAATCGCTACAATGAGCAGTTCTTC	CASSQDGGNRYNEQFF
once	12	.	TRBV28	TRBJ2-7	TGTGCCAGCAGTTTGGAAAGGACCGCGCGGTACTTC	CASSLERTARYF
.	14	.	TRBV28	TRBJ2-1	TGTGCCAGCAGTTCCGGGGGCCGAATCAATGAGCAGTTCTTC	CASSSGGRINEQFF
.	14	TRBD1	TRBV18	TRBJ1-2	TGTGCCAGCTCACCCGTGACAGGGTTTTACGGCTACACCTTC	CASSPVTGFYGYTF
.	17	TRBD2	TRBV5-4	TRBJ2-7	TGTGCCAGCAGCCAAACTAGCGGGAGGGCCCAAACCTACGAGCAGTACTTC	CASSQTSGRAQTYEQYF
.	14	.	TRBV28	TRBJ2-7	TGTGCCAGCAGTACCCAACGGTCCTGGAAGGAGCAGTACTTC	CASSTQRSWKEQYF
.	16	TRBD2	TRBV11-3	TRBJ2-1	TGTGCCAGCAGCTTAGAAGGGACTAGCGCCTACAATGAGCAGTTCTTC	CASSLEGTSAYNEQFF
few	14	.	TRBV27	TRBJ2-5	TGTGCCAGCAGTTTTTCCGGGGGCCGCGAGACCCAGTACTTC	CASSFSGGRETQYF
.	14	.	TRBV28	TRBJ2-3	TGTGCCACCCAGCGAGGGGGTGCGACAGATACGCAGTATTTT	CATQRGGATDTQYF
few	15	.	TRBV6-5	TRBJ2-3	TGTGCCAGCAGTAGAGGGTCACCAGACACAGATACGCAGTATTTT	CASSRGSPDTDTQYF
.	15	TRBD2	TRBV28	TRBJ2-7	TGTGCCAGCAGTGGCTCAGCGGGAAACCTCTACGAGCAGTACTTC	CASSGSAGNLYEQYF
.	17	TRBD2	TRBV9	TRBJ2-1	TGTGCCAGCAGCGCACACTTAAAGGGGAGGGATAACAATGAGCAGTTCTTC	CASSAHLKGRDNNEQFF
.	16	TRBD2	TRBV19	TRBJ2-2	TGTGCCAGTAGTATGACCAAGGGAGGGCCGAGTGGGGAGCTGTTTTTT	CASSMTKGGPSGELFF
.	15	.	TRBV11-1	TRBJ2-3	TGTGCCAGCAGCTTCGGGCAGGGAGGCACAGATACGCAGTATTTT	CASSFGQGGTDTQYF
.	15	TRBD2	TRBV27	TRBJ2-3	TGTGCCAGCAGTAGGACGGGAGGGCCCGCAGATACGCAGTATTTT	CASSRTGGPADTQYF
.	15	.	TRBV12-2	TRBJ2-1	TGTGCAAGTCGCCACAGGGGGCCCTCCTACAATGAGCAGTTCTTC	CASRHRGPSYNEQFF
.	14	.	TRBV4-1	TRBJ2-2	TGCGCCAGCAGCCAAGGGGAAAGGACCGGGGAGCTGTTTTTT	CASSQGERTGELFF
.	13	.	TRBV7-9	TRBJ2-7	TGTGCCAGCAGCTTAGGACTAGTGTCCGAGCAGTACTTC	CASSLGLVSEQYF
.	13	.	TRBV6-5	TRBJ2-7	TGTGCCACCCAGCCGGGGGATCCCTACGAGCAGTACTTC	CATQPGDPYEQYF
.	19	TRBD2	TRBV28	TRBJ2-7	TGTGCCAGCAGTGCCCCACCCGGGACTAGCGGGAGAGGGTCCTACGAGCAGTACTTC	CASSAPPGTSGRGSYEQYF
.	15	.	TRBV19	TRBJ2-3	TGTGCCAGTAACAGTGGGTCGGGGGCCACAGATACGCAGTATTTT	CASNSGSGATDTQYF
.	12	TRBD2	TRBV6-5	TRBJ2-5	TGTGCCAGCAGTCGGGGGGGAGAGACCCAGTACTTC	CASSRGGETQYF
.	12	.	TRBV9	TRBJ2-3	TGTGCCGGCAGCGTAGGGGCAGATACGCAGTATTTT	CAGSVGADTQYF
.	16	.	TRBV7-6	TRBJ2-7	TGTGCCAGCAGCTTAGGCGGGACAAGGATCTCCTACGAGCAGTACTTC	CASSLGGTRISYEQYF